The present T cell receptor beta chain was sequenced within a study of T cell changes during pregnancy in multiple sclerosis. This clone was observed a handful of times. CDR1 and CDR2 from the germline V gene are LNHNV and YYDKDF (reference sequence). V lost 3 bases to trimming and J lost 2 bases; unmatched junction nucleotides: 8. The CDR3 covers 17 residues. TCRdb keeps only in-frame clones here, not all; method: immunoSEQ multiplex PCR. The data show 79,000 or so clones, 85% to 95% seen once. This TCR derives from a female donor in good health, enrolled as a control in a pregnancy study. Source: peripheral blood, taken in the first trimester of pregnancy. V usage is TRBV15 and J usage is TRBJ1-3; 9 bases agree with TRBD1. The CDR3 region has the DNA TGTGCCACCAGCAGCGGACAGGGGCCACTAACTGGAAACACCATATATTTT. It codes for CATSSGQGPLTGNTIYF.